A single sample gave rise to the 14 T cell receptor beta chains below, sequenced in a study of Ad26.COV2.S vaccination and SARS-CoV-2 variants. TCRdb keeps only in-frame clones here, not all; method: immunoSEQ multiplex PCR. The sample lists 350,000 to 450,000 clones, around nine tenths occurring once. Treatment indicated: 19 received Ad26.COV2.S at low or high dose, single or two shots; 5 received placebo; per-sample allocation not given. It was on day 63 after the first vaccine or placebo injection that samples were taken. The sample in question was peripheral blood, obtained in a trial of Ad26.COV2.S vaccine versus placebo. The source is a person between 18 and 59 years old who received the Ad26.COV2.S COVID-19 vaccine or a placebo.

The rearrangement joins TRBV9 to TRBJ2-2; 8 bases are shared with TRBD1. This CDR3 has 17 residues. Germline values: CDR1 SGDLS, CDR2 YYNGEE. The V gene end was trimmed by 4 bases and the J gene end by 0 bases; junction bases not matched to a gene: 8. The CDR3 DNA is TGTGCCAGCAGCCCATGGGGACAGGCCGCGAACACCGGGGAGCTGTTTTTT. Protein product: CASSPWGQAANTGELFF.

The V call is TRBV29-1, the J call TRBJ2-3, with D possibly being TRBD2 (6 bases). The ends were cut back, 3 bases at V and 2 bases at J, with 9 bases in the middle. The germline gives CDR1 SQVTM, CDR2 ANQGSEA. CDR3 length equals 13 residues. CDR3 in DNA: TGCAGCGTTGATGGGGAGGCCACAGATACGCAGTATTTT. Its protein product is CSVDGEATDTQYF.

Details on this clone: Other DNA sequences in this sample translate to the same CDR3. The chain carries TRBV4-1 and TRBJ1-6; 7 positions match TRBD1. The CDR3 runs to 16 residues. V trimming: 1 base; J trimming: 0 bases; junction bases outside the gene matches: 0. Germline V gene data show CDR1 as MGHRA and CDR2 as YSYEKL. The CDR3 sequence is CASSQGQGSYNSPLHF. The DNA for the CDR3 is TGCGCCAGCAGCCAAGGACAGGGCTCCTATAATTCACCCCTCCACTTT.

As DNA, the CDR3 is TGTGCCAGCAGCTTGAGTAACACTGAAGCTTTCTTT. It specifies CASSLSNTEAFF. The rearrangement links TRBV5-4 to TRBJ1-1; D is unresolved. The germline V and J ends were trimmed by 1 base and 2 bases, with 3 bases remaining between them. CDR1 is SGHNT, CDR2 YYREEE, per germline (reference sequence). The CDR3 spans 12 residues.

CDR3 DNA sequence: TGTGCCGTTCTGGGGGGTGGAAACACTGAAGCTTTCTTT. This translates into CAVLGGGNTEAFF. V is TRBV7-9 and J is TRBJ1-1, with D possibly TRBD1 on 5 matching bases. In germline, CDR1 is SEHNR, CDR2 FQNEAQ (reference sequence). V was shortened by 11 bases and J by 2 bases, with 15 bases between the two germline ends. The length of the CDR3 is 13 residues.

This sequence joins TRBV27 and TRBJ2-7; D is unclear. The germline V and J ends were trimmed by 0 bases and 0 bases, with 6 bases remaining between them. CDR1 MNHEY and CDR2 SMNVEV come from the germline V gene (reference sequence). CDR3 length: 14 residues. This CDR3 reads CASSLSVNSYEQYF. The CDR3 DNA reads as TGTGCCAGCAGTTTATCCGTTAACTCCTACGAGCAGTACTTC.

The gene calls are TRBV25-1 and TRBJ2-1; 7 bases agree with TRBD1. J was trimmed by 9 bases and V by 3 bases; bases with no gene match: 5. The germline gives CDR1 MGHDK, CDR2 SYGVNS. The CDR3 has 13 amino acids. The CDR3 DNA follows: TGTGCCAGCAGTGAGGGACAGTACGGTGAGCAGTTCTTC. Translation: CASSEGQYGEQFF.

V is TRBV6-5 and J is TRBJ2-3; D perhaps matches TRBD2 (6 bases). The CDR3 spans 14 residues. Germline values: CDR1 MNHEY, CDR2 SVGAGI. Trimming cost V 10 bases and J 0 bases, with 14 bases left between them. CDR3 region: CAISGGFSTDTQYF. The DNA of the CDR3 is TGTGCCATCTCCGGGGGTTTTAGCACAGATACGCAGTATTTT.

This chain joins TRBV5-5 and TRBJ1-2; TRBD1 aligns across 8 bases. V dropped 4 bases and J dropped 2; count of bases not matched to a gene: 7. Germline CDR1 and CDR2: SGHKS and YYEKEE (reference sequence). This CDR3 region has 15 residues. The CDR3 reads CASSPDRGTNYGYTF. Written as DNA, the CDR3 is TGTGCCAGCAGCCCCGACAGGGGAACCAACTATGGCTACACCTTC.

This clone was detected only a few times. The chain employs TRBV30 and TRBJ2-7; 8 bases match TRBD1. CDR1 GTSNPN and CDR2 SVGIG come from the germline V gene (reference sequence). This CDR3 spans 12 amino acids. V lost 3 bases to trimming and J lost 2 bases; unmatched junction nucleotides: 0. The CDR3 region is CAWRQGAYEQYF. Written as DNA, the CDR3 is TGTGCCTGGAGACAGGGGGCCTACGAGCAGTACTTC.

The chain has TRBV15 and TRBJ1-5, with D tentatively TRBD1 (5 bases). CDR1 is LNHNV, CDR2 YYDKDF, per germline (reference sequence). CDR3 size: 14 residues. Trimming removed 5 bases at V and 3 bases at J, with 11 bases between. Written as DNA, the CDR3 is TGTGCCACCAGCCCAGGGAGGAACAATCAGCCCCAGCATTTT. Translated: CATSPGRNNQPQHF.

The V gene is TRBV5-1, the J gene TRBJ2-7, with TRBD1 matching over 7 bases. V trimming: 4 bases; J trimming: 3 bases; junction bases outside the gene matches: 7. This CDR3 has 14 residues. The germline CDR1 and CDR2 sequences are SGHRS and YFSETQ. The CDR3 protein is CASSRGQPDYEQYF. CDR3 bases: TGCGCCAGCAGCAGGGGACAGCCAGACTACGAGCAGTACTTC.

The CDR3 nucleotides are TGTGCCAGCAGCTTAATCGGGACAGATATATACACTGAAGCTTTCTTT. This gives the protein CASSLIGTDIYTEAFF. This chain uses TRBV7-2 with TRBJ1-1; 7 bases line up with TRBD1. The CDR3 is 16 amino acids. CDR1 and CDR2 from the germline V gene are SGHTA and FQGNSA. After removal of 2 bases from V and 3 bases from J, the junction contained 9 bases not matched to a gene. Looking up the rest from reference TRBV7-2 and TRBJ1-1 gives the full variable domain: GAGVSQSPSNKVTEKGKDVELRCDPISGHTALYWYRQSLGQGLEFLIYFQGNSAPDKSGLPSDRFSAERTGGSVSTLTIQRTQQEDSAVYLCASSLIGTDIYTEAFFGQGTRLTVV.

This clone came up once. V is TRBV9 and J is TRBJ2-3, with D possibly matching TRBD2 (8 bases). V lost 3 bases and J 0 bases, leaving 14 bases between the germline ends. The CDR3 is 16 residues long. Looked up from germline, CDR1 is SGDLS and CDR2 is YYNGEE. The DNA for the CDR3 is TGTGCCAGCAGCGCGGGAGGGGGACAGAGCACAGATACGCAGTATTTT. As protein: CASSAGGGQSTDTQYF.